Presented here are 7 T cell receptor beta chains from one specimen sequenced in a study of T-cell memory formation after mild COVID-19. TCRdb re-derived calls from the 5' RACE reads in MiXCR, one entry per CDR3 protein. The sample records some 190,000 distinct CDR3 sequences, around 15% being singletons. The sequencing sample was made of PBMCs or a T cell subset sorted from them (not recorded which). The receptors were sampled from an adult woman who had mild COVID-19 (a few samples of this study predate the infection). Cell type and time point are not known.

The chain joins TRBV27 to TRBJ1-6; D gene uncertain. CDR1 and CDR2 from the germline V gene are MNHEY and SMNVEV (reference sequence). The V gene lost 3 bases and the J gene lost 10 bases, with 16 bases spanning the gap. CDR3 size: 15 residues. This chain's CDR3 is CASSLITRSESPLHF. CDR3 coding DNA: TGTGCCAGCAGTTTGATTACACGTAGTGAGTCACCCCTCCACTTT.

The J gene is TRBJ2-3, the V gene TRBV20-1; TRBD1 matches 7 bases. V was pared by 6 bases and J by 3 bases, with 9 bases of the junction left unmatched. The germline gives CDR1 DFQATT, CDR2 SNEGSKA (reference sequence). CDR3 size: 14 residues. DNA of the CDR3: TGCAGTGCGCCTCGACAGGGCGTTACAGATACGCAGTATTTT. Translated, it gives CSAPRQGVTDTQYF.

This chain's CDR3 is CASGLQSSGANVLTF. Here the CDR3 DNA reads TGTGCCAGCGGGTTACAGAGCTCTGGGGCCAACGTCCTGACTTTC. V is TRBV27 and J is TRBJ2-6, with D unresolved. The germline V gene has CDR1 MNHEY and CDR2 SMNVEV (reference sequence). V lost 8 bases and J lost 0, with 11 bases in between. The CDR3 runs to 15 residues.

This clonotype has only a few counts. The J gene is TRBJ2-7, the V gene TRBV5-1; TRBD1 is a possible D gene (5 bases). Germline loops: CDR1 SGHRS, CDR2 YFSETQ. The germline V and J ends were trimmed by 0 bases and 7 bases, with 11 bases remaining between them. The CDR3 runs 13 residues. CDR3 DNA: TGCGCCAGCAGCTTGGATCGGTCAGGGGAGCAGTACTTC. It yields the protein CASSLDRSGEQYF. Using reference TRBV5-1 and TRBJ2-7 for the parts outside the CDR3, the full variable domain is KAGVTQTPRYLIKTRGQQVTLSCSPISGHRSVSWYQQTPGQGLQFLFEYFSETQRNKGNFPGRFSGRQFSNSRSEMNVSTLELGDSALYLCASSLDRSGEQYFGPGTRLTVT.

The chain employs TRBV6-1 and TRBJ1-2; D is ambiguous. CDR1 is MNHNS and CDR2 is SASEGT in the germline V gene. V lost 3 bases, J lost 8 bases, and 7 bases lay in between. This CDR3 has 11 residues. CDR3 protein: CASSDRYGYTF. Here the CDR3 DNA reads TGTGCCAGCAGTGATCGTTACGGCTACACCTTC.

This clonotype was observed a few times. V gene TRBV7-8 combines with J gene TRBJ1-2; D remains unclear. This CDR3 spans 13 amino acids. V lost 1 base to trimming and J lost 4 bases, with 7 bases between them. Germline V gene sequence: CDR1 SGHVS, CDR2 FQNEAQ. This CDR3 is CASSLDSVYGYTF. The CDR3 DNA reads TGTGCCAGCAGCTTAGACAGCGTCTATGGCTACACCTTC.

This chain connects TRBV28 to TRBJ2-1; 10 bases line up with TRBD2. The CDR3 is 17 amino acids. The germline CDR1 and CDR2 sequences are MDHEN and SYDVKM. With 5 bases clipped from V and 5 bases from J, the junction kept 12 bases outside the gene matches. DNA for the CDR3: TGTGCCAGCAGTCCTCCCTTAGCGGGGGGCAAGGACAATGAGCAGTTCTTC. Residues: CASSPPLAGGKDNEQFF.